This note documents a single T cell receptor beta chain sequence. Antigen: not known. The entry originates in a study of a mutant IDH1 vaccine in newly diagnosed glioma. Across the study: Radiotherapy alone preceded vaccination by 4-6 weeks; alternatively, vaccination started with temozolomide cycles. Those enrolled had earlier been treated with radiotherapy, temozolomide, or both, mostly both.

Trimming cost V 0 bases and J 7 bases, with 9 bases left between them. Germline V CDR1 and CDR2: KGHSH, LQKENI. This CDR3 region has 14 residues. Here immunoSEQ multiplex PCR was the method, and the copy in TCRdb shows in-frame clones only, minus some. The data show tens of thousands of clones, around four fifths seen once. Time point in this sample: week 35, safety follow-up. One vaccine dose held 300 ug of mutant IDH1 20-mer peptide and came with topical imiquimod. Sequencing was performed on PBMCs, taken from a glioma patient whose treatment included an IDH1 peptide vaccine. The receptor was isolated from a woman between 18 and 30 years old with glioma. This chain uses TRBV18 with TRBJ1-4; D remains unclear. The CDR3 sequence: CASSPPLSGEKLFF. The CDR3 nucleotides are TGTGCCAGCTCACCACCTTTATCCGGTGAAAAACTGTTTTTT.